A single sample is the source of the 29 T cell receptor beta chains below, sequenced in a study of blood T cell repertoires in COVID-19. Assay used: immunoSEQ multiplex PCR; TCRdb lists only in-frame clones, some missing. The table records some 58,000 clones, 90% of them present only once. The sample taken for sequencing was peripheral blood. The source is a man in his forties or fifties with acute or convalescent COVID-19.

This chain links TRBV5-1 with TRBJ2-3; 7 bases fit TRBD2. Germline V CDR1 and CDR2: SGHRS, YFSETQ. The V gene end was trimmed by 1 base and the J gene end by 3 bases; junction bases not matched to a gene: 5. The CDR3 is made up of 15 amino acids. The CDR3 DNA sequence: TGCGCCAGCAGCTTGAGCGGGAAGGGGACAGATACGCAGTATTTT. Its protein product is CASSLSGKGTDTQYF.

CDR3 sequence (DNA): TGTGCCAGCAGCGTCAGGGGGACTAGCTCCTACAATGAGCAGTTCTTC. The encoded protein is CASSVRGTSSYNEQFF. V and J are TRBV9 and TRBJ2-1; D perhaps matches TRBD2 (8 bases). V lost 2 bases and J 0 bases, leaving 12 bases between the germline ends. In germline, CDR1 is SGDLS, CDR2 YYNGEE. This CDR3 region has 16 residues. The variable domain in full, with the rest retrieved from reference TRBV9 and TRBJ2-1, is DSGVTQTPKHLITATGQRVTLRCSPRSGDLSVYWYQQSLDQGLQFLIQYYNGEERAKGNILERFSAQQFPDLHSELNLSSLELGDSALYFCASSVRGTSSYNEQFFGPGTRLTVL.

The rearrangement links TRBV25-1 to TRBJ2-7; a possible D gene is TRBD2 (6 bases). The CDR3 spans 17 residues. The germline CDR1 and CDR2 sequences are MGHDK and SYGVNS. V lost 3 bases and J lost 6, with 24 bases in between. The CDR3 spells CASSDSHSSGLPSEQYF. The CDR3 DNA follows: TGTGCCAGCAGTGATTCTCACTCTTCGGGACTCCCTTCCGAGCAGTACTTC.

This rearrangement joins TRBV24-1 to TRBJ1-1; D possibly corresponds to TRBD1 (5 bases). This CDR3 contains 15 residues. The V end was cut by 4 bases, the J end by 2 bases, with 13 bases between. Germline V gene sequence: CDR1 KGHDR, CDR2 SFDVKD. The CDR3 region is CATSDSTVLNTEAFF. The CDR3 DNA follows: TGTGCCACCAGTGACTCGACAGTGTTAAACACTGAAGCTTTCTTT.

The count of this clone is one. The chain combines TRBV2 with TRBJ2-7; TRBD2 aligns across 9 bases. V lost 4 bases and J lost 1; bases outside the gene matches: 11. Germline V gene sequence: CDR1 SNHLY, CDR2 FYNNEI. This CDR3 is 17 amino acids long. The DNA for the CDR3 is TGTGCCAGCAGTGGGTATGGTAGCGGGAGCTATTCCTACGAGCAGTACTTC. It translates to CASSGYGSGSYSYEQYF.

J is TRBJ2-1 and V is TRBV10-2; TRBD2 agrees at 9 bases. The CDR3 runs to 15 residues. Trimming removed 2 bases from V and 9 bases from J; junction bases left unmatched: 8. CDR1 is WSHSY and CDR2 is SAAADI in the germline V gene. The CDR3, as DNA: TGCGCCAGCAGTGAGGGTAGCGGGAGTTTTGGTGAGCAGTTCTTC. Protein: CASSEGSGSFGEQFF.

The chain couples TRBV19 to TRBJ2-7; 7 nucleotides line up with TRBD2. The CDR3 runs 15 residues. Germline-derived CDR1 and CDR2 are LNHDA and SQIVND (reference sequence). J lost 3 bases, V lost 6 bases, and 11 bases had no gene match. For the CDR3, the DNA is TGTGCCAGTAGCACGGGGAGGGTCAGCGGCTACGAGCAGTACTTC. Its protein is CASSTGRVSGYEQYF.

V usage is TRBV3-1 (or the pseudogene TRBV3-2) and J usage is TRBJ1-2; no firm D call. The CDR3 is 14 residues long. Deletions cut 0 bases from V and 8 bases from J, with 13 bases between. Germline CDR1 and CDR2: LGHDT and YNNKEL (reference sequence). The CDR3 sequence is CASSQDSRGRGYTF. For the CDR3, the DNA is TGTGCCAGCAGCCAAGATTCGAGAGGGCGAGGCTACACCTTC.

V usage is TRBV3-1 (or the pseudogene TRBV3-2) and J usage is TRBJ2-5; 11 nucleotides agree with TRBD2. Germline CDR1 is LGHDT and CDR2 is YNNKEL (reference sequence). V lost 1 base and J lost 1; bases outside the gene matches: 5. The CDR3 totals 17 residues. CDR3 residues: CASSQVLAGVTQETQYF. The CDR3 coding sequence is TGTGCCAGCAGCCAAGTACTAGCGGGAGTTACCCAAGAGACCCAGTACTTC.

This clone was counted a single time. This rearrangement joins TRBV28 to TRBJ2-3; D may be TRBD1 (8 bases). The CDR3 runs to 15 residues. Germline-derived CDR1 and CDR2 are MDHEN and SYDVKM. V lost 5 bases to trimming and J lost 1 base, with 13 bases between them. The CDR3 protein is CASSPQGGGTDTQYF. As DNA, the CDR3 is TGTGCCAGCAGTCCACAGGGGGGGGGCACAGATACGCAGTATTTT.

The chain combines TRBV2 with TRBJ2-1, with D perhaps TRBD1 (6 bases). The V end was cut by 10 bases, the J end by 4 bases, with 14 bases between. CDR1 SNHLY and CDR2 FYNNEI come from the germline V gene. The CDR3 loop spans 13 amino acids. CDR3 sequence reads: CATQSDRYNEQFF. The CDR3 bases are TGTGCCACCCAATCGGACAGATACAATGAGCAGTTCTTC.

The chain is built from TRBV28 and TRBJ2-6; 11 bases align to TRBD2. Germline values: CDR1 MDHEN, CDR2 SYDVKM. This CDR3 has 17 amino acids. V gave up 5 bases and J gave up 1 base; unmatched junction bases: 4. DNA of the CDR3: TGTGCCAGCAGTCTCGGGACTAGCGGATCTGGGGCCAACGTCCTGACTTTC. It yields the protein CASSLGTSGSGANVLTF.

This chain links TRBV7-6 with TRBJ2-1; TRBD2 aligns across 10 bases. The CDR3 has 16 amino acids. Germline V CDR1 and CDR2: SGHVS, FNYEAQ. J lost 12 bases, V lost 4 bases, and 15 bases had no gene match. For the CDR3, the DNA is TGTGCCAGCAGCTCCTTAAGCGGGAGGGCCTTTTCTTTGCAGTTCTTC. Translation: CASSSLSGRAFSLQFF. The entire variable domain, with the rest obtained from reference TRBV7-6 and TRBJ2-1, is as follows: GAGVSQSPRYKVTKRGQDVALRCDPISGHVSLYWYRQALGQGPEFLTYFNYEAQQDKSGLPNDRFSAERPEGSISTLTIQRTEQRDSAMYRCASSSLSGRAFSLQFFGPGTRLTVL.

The chain has TRBV7-2 and TRBJ1-6; 11 bases agree with TRBD1. Germline V lookup: CDR1 SGHTA, CDR2 FQGNSA. The CDR3 consists of 16 residues. The J segment lost 5 bases and the V segment lost 1 base, leaving 1 base of the junction unmatched. CDR3 DNA: TGTGCCAGCAGCTTAGAGGACAGGGGGCATAATTCACCCCTCCACTTT. Its translation is CASSLEDRGHNSPLHF.

V and J are TRBV3-1 (or the pseudogene TRBV3-2) and TRBJ2-1, with 7 bases aligning to TRBD1. J gave up 0 bases and V 3 bases, and 8 bases lay outside the gene matches. The CDR3 totals 17 residues. Germline CDR1 and CDR2: LGHDT and YNNKEL (reference sequence). The CDR3 DNA reads as TGTGCCAGCAGCCAGATCTTCACAGGGGTCTCCTACAATGAGCAGTTCTTC. The encoded protein is CASSQIFTGVSYNEQFF.

A single count supports this clone. The CDR3 DNA follows: TGTGCCAGCAGCGTAGAGGCGGGGGAAGGTGGCAATCAGCCCCAGCATTTT. Translated: CASSVEAGEGGNQPQHF. The chain joins TRBV6-2 or TRBV6-3 to TRBJ1-5; TRBD1 is a possible D gene (5 bases). This CDR3 is built from 17 residues. The germline CDR1 and CDR2 sequences are MNHEY and SVGEGT. Between the trimmed V and J ends, which lost 6 bases and 2 bases, there was a span of 20 bases.

V is TRBV29-1 and J is TRBJ2-1, with TRBD1 matching 8 bases. CDR3 length equals 12 residues. CDR1 SQVTM and CDR2 ANQGSEA come from the germline V gene. V was pared by 8 bases and J by 9 bases, with 9 bases of the junction left unmatched. CDR3 protein: CSFYQGAAEQFF. The CDR3 nucleotides read TGCAGCTTTTATCAGGGGGCGGCTGAGCAGTTCTTC.

The V and J genes are TRBV27 and TRBJ1-5, with D possibly being TRBD1 (5 bases). The CDR3 spans 16 residues. Looked up from germline, CDR1 is MNHEY and CDR2 is SMNVEV (reference sequence). The V gene lost 5 bases and the J gene lost 0 bases, with 14 bases spanning the gap. CDR3 DNA sequence: TGTGCCAGCAGTCCAACAGGTGTTCATAGCAATCAGCCCCAGCATTTT. The encoded protein is CASSPTGVHSNQPQHF.

The rearrangement uses TRBV7-2 and TRBJ2-7; D gene ambiguous. Germline CDR1 is SGHTA and CDR2 is FQGNSA. The V end lost 5 bases, the J end lost 4 bases, and 6 bases lay between the germline ends. The CDR3 runs 11 residues. The CDR3 is CASSPFYEQYF. CDR3 sequence (DNA): TGTGCCAGCAGCCCGTTTTACGAGCAGTACTTC.

The count of this clone is one. The chain links TRBV5-1 to TRBJ1-5; no clear D gene. CDR1 and CDR2 from the germline V gene are SGHRS and YFSETQ. Deletions cut 0 bases from V and 0 bases from J, with 7 bases between. The CDR3 is 15 amino acids. CDR3 region: CASSLDSHSNQPQHF. The CDR3 DNA sequence: TGCGCCAGCAGCTTGGACAGCCATAGCAATCAGCCCCAGCATTTT.

This CDR3 reads CARMAGGSGNTIYF. The CDR3 DNA reads TGTGCCAGGATGGCAGGGGGTTCTGGAAACACCATATATTTT. The chain couples TRBV6-4 to TRBJ1-3; TRBD1 matches at 7 bases. V lost 9 bases and J lost 1; bases outside the gene matches: 6. Per the germline V gene, CDR1 is MRHNA and CDR2 is SNTAGT. The CDR3 contains 14 residues.

The rearrangement uses TRBV27 and TRBJ1-2, with 7 positions matching TRBD1. The ends lost 6 bases at V and 1 base at J; junction bases unmatched: 5. The germline V gene has CDR1 MNHEY and CDR2 SMNVEV (reference sequence). This CDR3 region has 14 residues. CDR3 sequence reads: CASSRTGDNYGYTF. The CDR3 coding sequence is TGTGCCAGCAGCCGGACAGGAGATAACTATGGCTACACCTTC.

The chain uses TRBV11-3 and TRBJ2-1; 10 bases match TRBD2. Germline CDR1 reads SGHNT; CDR2 reads YENEEA. V lost 5 bases, J lost 4 bases, and 8 bases stayed unmatched. This CDR3 region has 16 residues. This CDR3 reads CASSPFGLAEYNEQFF. The CDR3 DNA reads as TGTGCCAGCAGCCCATTCGGACTAGCGGAATACAATGAGCAGTTCTTC.

The sample holds a few counts of this clone. Germline is not matched at one junction end, which may reflect a read error. V usage is TRBV2 and J usage is TRBJ1-1; D is unclear. This CDR3 region has 15 residues. Germline lookup yields CDR1 SNHLY and CDR2 FYNNEI. CDR3 amino acids: CASSELMSGSTEVLF. The CDR3 nucleotides are TGTGCCAGCAGCGAACTTATGTCCGGGTCCACCGAAGTTCTCTTT.

This clone appeared a few times. The J gene is TRBJ2-7, the V gene TRBV7-8; 9 bases are a match to TRBD1. CDR3 length: 17 residues. The germline V gene has CDR1 SGHVS and CDR2 FQNEAQ. V shed 4 bases, J shed 7 bases, and the junction held 17 bases outside the gene matches. This CDR3 reads CASSSPAPGQGMREQYF. The CDR3 coding sequence is TGTGCCAGCAGCTCTCCCGCCCCGGGACAGGGTATGAGGGAGCAGTACTTC. Based on the CDR3 plus reference TRBV7-8 and TRBJ2-7, the full variable domain is GAGVSQSPRYKVAKRGQDVALRCDPISGHVSLFWYQQALGQGPEFLTYFQNEAQLDKSGLPSDRFFAERPEGSVSTLKIQRTQQEDSAVYLCASSSPAPGQGMREQYFGPGTRLTVT.

The CDR3 DNA reads as TGTGCCAGCAGCTCTCCGGTACTAGCGGCCGGAGAGACCCAGTACTTC. Protein sequence: CASSSPVLAAGETQYF. This sequence joins TRBV5-4 and TRBJ2-5; 8 bases align to TRBD2. This CDR3 has 16 residues. From germline, CDR1 is SGHNT and CDR2 YYREEE (reference sequence). Trimming removed 3 bases from V and 4 bases from J; junction bases left unmatched: 11.

A single count supports this clone. The junction departs from germline at one end; a sequencing error may be responsible. This chain uses TRBV5-1 with TRBJ1-2, with D perhaps TRBD1 (6 bases). From germline, CDR1 is SGHRS and CDR2 YFSETQ. The CDR3 is 15 residues long. DNA of the CDR3: TGCGCCAGTAGCTGGAAGACAGGACTCAACTATGGCTACACCTTC. Amino acid sequence: CASSWKTGLNYGYTF.

This clone was detected once. The rearrangement joins TRBV5-6 to TRBJ2-1; 9 bases are shared with TRBD1. This CDR3 contains 14 residues. V shed 4 bases, J shed 7 bases, and the junction held 6 bases outside the gene matches. Germline assignment: CDR1 SGHDT and CDR2 YYEEEE. DNA for the CDR3: TGTGCCAGCAGCGGACAGGGGAGGAGAAATGAGCAGTTCTTC. It encodes CASSGQGRRNEQFF. The variable domain in full, completed from reference TRBV5-6 and TRBJ2-1, reads DAGVTQSPTHLIKTRGQQVTLRCSPKSGHDTVSWYQQALGQGPQFIFQYYEEEERQRGNFPDRFSGHQFPNYSSELNVNALLLGDSALYLCASSGQGRRNEQFFGPGTRLTVL.

V is TRBV12-3 or TRBV12-4 and J is TRBJ2-5; TRBD1 aligns across 8 bases. The CDR3 is 13 amino acids. V shed 5 bases and J 7 bases; nucleotides not matched to a gene: 6. The CDR3 protein is CASSPGQGGTQYF. The CDR3 DNA reads TGTGCCAGCAGTCCAGGACAGGGCGGGACCCAGTACTTC.